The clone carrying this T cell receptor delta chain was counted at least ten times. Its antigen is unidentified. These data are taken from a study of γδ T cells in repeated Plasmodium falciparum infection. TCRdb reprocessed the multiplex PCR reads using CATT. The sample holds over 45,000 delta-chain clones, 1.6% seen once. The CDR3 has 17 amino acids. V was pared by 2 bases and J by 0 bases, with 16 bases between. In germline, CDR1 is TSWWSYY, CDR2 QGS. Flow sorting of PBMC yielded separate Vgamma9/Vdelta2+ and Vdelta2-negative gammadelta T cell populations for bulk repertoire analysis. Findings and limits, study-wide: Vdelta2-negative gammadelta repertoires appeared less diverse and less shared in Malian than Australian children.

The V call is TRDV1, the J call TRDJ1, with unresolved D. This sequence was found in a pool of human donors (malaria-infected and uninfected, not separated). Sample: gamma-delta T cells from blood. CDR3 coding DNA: TGTGCTCTTGGGGAATATGAGGGGTCCCTAGACACCGATAAACTCATCTTT. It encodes CALGEYEGSLDTDKLIF.